Below, 15 T cell receptor beta chains from the same sample are listed, as sequenced in a study of T-cell memory formation after mild COVID-19. TCRdb fed the 5' RACE reads into MiXCR, producing one record per CDR3 protein. There are around 200,000 distinct CDR3 sequences in the sample; 8% to 11% occur only once, and approximately 3% lies in the top ten. The sequenced sample consisted of PBMCs or a T cell subset sorted from them (not recorded which). The receptors were sampled from a young man who had mild COVID-19 (a few samples of this study predate the infection). Cell type and time point are not known.

This chain joins TRBV27 and TRBJ2-1; no clear D. The germline V gene has CDR1 MNHEY and CDR2 SMNVEV (reference sequence). Deletions cut 5 bases from V and 12 bases from J, with 20 bases between. The CDR3 totals 14 residues. The CDR3 loop is CASSEIGRGLVQFF. The CDR3 region has the DNA TGTGCCAGCAGTGAAATCGGCCGTGGGTTGGTGCAGTTCTTC.

In this sample, this clonotype turned up a few times. The rearrangement uses TRBV7-9 and TRBJ1-1, with D uncertain. The CDR3 has 13 amino acids. Per the germline V gene, CDR1 is SEHNR and CDR2 is FQNEAQ (reference sequence). Between the trimmed V and J ends, which lost 5 bases and 11 bases, there was a span of 18 bases. CDR3 bases: TGTGCCAGCAGCCTACCCGGAAGTACCAGGGCTTTCTTT. Translation: CASSLPGSTRAFF.

This clonotype was observed a handful of times. The chain combines TRBV5-4 with TRBJ2-3; 9 nucleotides align to TRBD2. CDR1 and CDR2 from the germline V gene are SGHNT and YYREEE (reference sequence). The trim removed 0 bases at V and 5 bases at J, leaving 1 base unmatched. This CDR3 contains 14 residues. The CDR3 here is CASSLASGEDTQYF. DNA of the CDR3: TGTGCCAGCAGCTTGGCTAGCGGGGAAGATACGCAGTATTTT.

This clonotype appeared a few times. The chain uses TRBV5-1 and TRBJ1-1, with D perhaps TRBD1 (6 bases). CDR3 size: 17 residues. Germline CDR1 reads SGHRS; CDR2 reads YFSETQ. With 1 base removed from V and 0 bases from J, the gap between germline ends came to 16 bases. This chain's CDR3 is CASSLRGGGSMNTEAFF. CDR3 nucleotides: TGCGCCAGCAGCTTGAGGGGGGGCGGCAGTATGAACACTGAAGCTTTCTTT.

V usage is TRBV12-3 or TRBV12-4 and J usage is TRBJ1-6; D uncertain. Between the trimmed V and J ends, which lost 5 bases and 9 bases, there was a span of 14 bases. The CDR3 is 14 residues long. The CDR3 spells CASSRLGLSSPLHF. The CDR3 DNA follows: TGTGCCAGCAGTCGACTCGGATTGTCTTCACCCCTCCACTTT.

This clonotype was seen only a few times. The gene calls are TRBV6-5 and TRBJ2-7; D is ambiguous. CDR3 length: 17 amino acids. The germline V gene encodes CDR1 MNHEY and CDR2 SVGAGI. V shed 2 bases and J shed 0 bases, with 17 bases lying between them. The CDR3 DNA is TGTGCCAGCAGTTACGCGGCACCTCCATCGAGCTCCTACGAGCAGTACGTC. Protein sequence: CASSYAAPPSSSYEQYV.

This clonotype was detected only a few times. The J gene is TRBJ1-6, the V gene TRBV7-2; D might be TRBD1 (5 bases). Trimming removed 1 base at V and 0 bases at J, with 7 bases between. From germline, CDR1 is SGHTA and CDR2 FQGNSA. The CDR3 sequence is 16 residues long. CDR3 bases: TGTGCCAGCAGCTTAGGGGGGGGCTCCTATAATTCACCCCTCCACTTT. Translated, it gives CASSLGGGSYNSPLHF.

The J gene is TRBJ2-3, the V gene TRBV12-3 or TRBV12-4, with 8 positions matching TRBD2. The V and J ends lost 8 bases and 7 bases, in that order; junction bases with no gene match: 8. This CDR3 is built from 13 residues. In DNA form, the CDR3 reads TGTGCCAGCGGGACGGGGGGGCGGAATACGCAGTATTTT. Amino acids: CASGTGGRNTQYF.

The chain couples TRBV2 to TRBJ1-1; D unresolved. The germline V and J ends were trimmed by 11 bases and 3 bases, with 13 bases remaining between them. This CDR3 region has 12 residues. Germline CDR1 SNHLY, CDR2 FYNNEI. This chain's CDR3 is CACLEVDTEAFF. The CDR3 coding sequence is TGTGCCTGTTTGGAGGTAGACACTGAAGCTTTCTTT.

The gene calls are TRBV5-6 and TRBJ2-7; D uncertain. Germline assignment: CDR1 SGHDT and CDR2 YYEEEE. V shed 7 bases and J shed 3 bases, with 17 bases lying between them. The CDR3 length is 14 residues. CDR3 coding DNA: TGTGCCAGCCGACCGTCGGGCAGGCGCTACGAGCAGTACGTC. Protein: CASRPSGRRYEQYV.

The sample holds a few counts of this clonotype. The V call is TRBV6-5, the J call TRBJ2-3, with 9 bases fitting TRBD1. The CDR3 has 16 residues. CDR1 is MNHEY, CDR2 SVGAGI, per germline. The junction had 9 bases not matched to a gene; V was cut back by 6 bases and J by 2 bases. The CDR3 coding sequence is TGTGCCAGCAGGCACACAGGGGGCTCCCCCACAGATACGCAGTATTTT. Translating it yields CASRHTGGSPTDTQYF.

The chain carries TRBV5-1 and TRBJ2-7, with a tentative D call TRBD2 (5 bases). Germline CDR1 and CDR2: SGHRS and YFSETQ. V lost 6 bases, J lost 7 bases, and 20 bases lay in between. The CDR3 covers 14 residues. CDR3 region: CASTRGLSSGEQYV. The CDR3 coding sequence is TGCGCCAGCACAAGAGGTCTGAGCTCGGGAGAGCAGTACGTC.

This clonotype was counted only a few times. The rearrangement uses TRBV7-2 and TRBJ2-4; D possibly corresponds to TRBD2 (6 bases). Germline loops: CDR1 SGHTA, CDR2 FQGNSA. Trimming removed 4 bases at V and 0 bases at J, with 16 bases between. The CDR3 runs to 17 residues. The CDR3 loop reads CASSSPGDMIAKNIQYF. As DNA, the CDR3 is TGTGCCAGCAGCTCCCCGGGGGATATGATAGCCAAAAACATTCAGTACTTC.

The sample holds many counts of this clonotype. The chain uses TRBV30 and TRBJ2-5; no clear D gene. The CDR3 contains 13 residues. The V end was cut by 7 bases, the J end by 5 bases, with 17 bases between. CDR1 GTSNPN and CDR2 SVGIG come from the germline V gene (reference sequence). The CDR3 region has the DNA TGTGCCTCCGCTTTCGATAGCCTGGAGACCCAGTACTTC. Translated, it gives CASAFDSLETQYF.

This clonotype was detected a few times. The V call is TRBV29-1, the J call TRBJ1-2, with D uncertain. This CDR3 contains 12 residues. In germline, CDR1 is SQVTM, CDR2 ANQGSEA. V lost 4 bases, J lost 2 bases, and 8 bases lay in between. The CDR3 DNA sequence: TGCAGCGTTGTGTCCGGGAACTATGGCTACACCTTC. Protein sequence: CSVVSGNYGYTF.